The TCR beta chain described here comes from a study of blood T cell repertoires in COVID-19. Across the whole study: COVID-19 samples collected from the United States, Italy and Spain covered acute and convalescent phases. In each case, the material was cDNA or gDNA derived from T cells, B-cell-depleted T cells, or PBMCs.

In the study's own analysis: Reference gene primer amplification yielded estimated nucleated cell counts. Clones were sequenced by immunoSEQ multiplex PCR, and TCRdb holds only the in-frame ones, with some missing. V, J and clone size reflect that table, while D and trimming were determined from the DNA. The sample records 110,000 to 150,000 clones, 88% being singletons. V lost 6 bases to trimming and J lost 4 bases; unmatched junction nucleotides: 4. Germline V gene lookup returns CDR1 MRHNA and CDR2 SNTAGT. The CDR3 is 13 amino acids. Specimen: peripheral blood. The sequence came from a woman aged 45-60 years with acute or convalescent COVID-19. The J gene is TRBJ1-1, the V gene TRBV6-4; 8 bases are shared with TRBD1. This CDR3 is CASRQGESTEAFF. The CDR3 coding sequence is TGTGCCAGCAGACAGGGGGAGTCCACTGAAGCTTTCTTT.